This T cell receptor (beta chain) was captured in a study of T-cell reconstitution after alpha-beta-depleted transplantation in children. Study-level points and caveats: Recipient T cells and thymic progenitors that survived were the source of the high TCRbeta diversity seen at day 60 in some patients. Reportedly, alpha-beta T cells present about two months post-transplant originated from several hundred expanded clones of graft origin. From newly produced T cells came most of the T-cell counts and diversity one year after transplant.

This clonotype was detected ten times or more. Its specificity is not known. Unique molecular identifiers featured in how the TCRbeta library was prepared. TCRdb itself ran the PCR reads through MiXCR, one entry per CDR3 protein. The repertoire holds 100,000 to 150,000 distinct CDR3 sequences, with more than 20% as singletons. Per germline, CDR1 SGHRS and CDR2 YFSETQ. CDR3 length: 15 residues. The germline V and J ends were trimmed by 4 bases and 2 bases, with 12 bases remaining between them. The specimen was PBMCs, mostly from graft donor cells, collected 180 days after TCRalphabeta/CD19-depleted stem cell transplant. The genes are TRBV5-1 and TRBJ2-2; D call uncertain. This TCR derives from a male patient between 2 and 15 years old who had a stem cell transplant for chronic granulomatous disease, so the T cells may come from the graft donor. CDR3 loop: CASSVDGPNTGELFF. The CDR3 DNA is TGCGCCAGCAGCGTGGACGGCCCAAACACCGGGGAGCTGTTTTTT.